This TCR beta chain is from a study of blood T cells in healthy people across ages. This clonotype has only a few counts. V gave up 5 bases and J gave up 3 bases, with 18 bases separating them. Germline V gives CDR1 MNHEY, CDR2 SVGAGI. CDR3 length: 16 residues. A sample-barcoded 5' primer and a J-beta primer mix were used in a second PCR of roughly 7 to 12 cycles. TCRdb reprocessed the 5' RACE reads with MiXCR, giving one entry per CDR3 protein. This sample has under 2,000,000 distinct CDR3 sequences; about 50% occur once, and the top ten carry approximately 2.1%. The receptor was isolated from a woman between 40 and 50 years old in good health. The material sequenced was blood. The rearrangement uses TRBV6-5 and TRBJ2-3; D gene unclear. The CDR3 loop is CASSPSWPTRTDTQYF. In nucleotides, the CDR3 is TGTGCCAGCAGTCCTAGTTGGCCTACACGAACAGATACGCAGTATTTT.